The subject of this entry is one T cell receptor (beta chain). Its antigen is not known. This CDR3 is built from 11 residues. The V gene lost 6 bases and the J gene lost 4 bases, with 6 bases spanning the gap. Germline V lookup: CDR1 MDHEN, CDR2 SYDVKM. This sample is part of a study of T-cell memory formation after mild COVID-19. Overall study context: TCR clusters were largely donor specific.

5'RACE primed at constant segments yielded TCR alpha and TCR beta cDNA libraries bearing sample barcodes and UMIs. TCRdb reprocessed the 5' RACE reads via MiXCR and lists one record per CDR3 protein. The data contain 250,000 to 350,000 distinct CDR3 sequences, about 16% of them singletons. Study findings and constraints: Cross-reactive memory seemingly joined, as some responding clones were found in pre-infection memory. Contracting CD4+ clones lay largely in CM and EM, with CD8+ ones residing in EMRA.

The chain links TRBV28 to TRBJ1-2; the D is unclear. The receptor comes from a man aged 18 to 35 who had mild COVID-19 (a few samples of this study predate the infection). Cell type and time point are not known. Input material: PBMCs or a T cell subset sorted from them (not recorded which). DNA of the CDR3: TGTGCCAGCAGAGGAGCCTATGGCTACACCTTC. Residues: CASRGAYGYTF.